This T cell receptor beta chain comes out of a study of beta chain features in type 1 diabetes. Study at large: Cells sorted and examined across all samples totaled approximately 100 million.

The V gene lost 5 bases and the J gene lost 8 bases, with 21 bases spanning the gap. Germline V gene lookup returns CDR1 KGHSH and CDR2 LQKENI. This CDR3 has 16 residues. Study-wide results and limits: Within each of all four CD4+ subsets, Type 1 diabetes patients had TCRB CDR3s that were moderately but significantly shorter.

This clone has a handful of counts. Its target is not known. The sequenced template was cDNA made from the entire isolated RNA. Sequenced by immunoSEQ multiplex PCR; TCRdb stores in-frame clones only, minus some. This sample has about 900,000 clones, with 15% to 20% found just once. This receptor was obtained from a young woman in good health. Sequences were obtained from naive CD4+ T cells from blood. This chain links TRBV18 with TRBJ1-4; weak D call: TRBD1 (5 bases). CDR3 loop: CASSSTTGVSQEKLFF. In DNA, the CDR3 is TGTGCCAGCTCATCAACCACGGGGGTCTCCCAGGAAAAACTGTTTTTT.